This T cell receptor (beta chain) comes out of a study of regulatory T cells in long-lasting Graves disease. CDR3 regions were amplified by Arm-PCR using iRepertoire HTBI primers to build TCR beta libraries. Each CDR3 protein gets one entry after TCRdb re-called the multiplex PCR reads with MiXCR. This table has about 470,000 distinct CDR3 sequences, under 15% appearing once. This clonotype has more than one count but fewer than ten. The V and J ends lost 7 bases and 6 bases respectively, with 16 bases between them. CDR1 and CDR2 (germline): MNHEY, SVGEGT. The CDR3 spans 14 residues. Time point defined: newly diagnosed GD, antithyroid drugs for less than 3 months. Extracted RNA from PBMCs served as the source of the TCR library. A further study also used this sample, focusing on T cells in Graves' hyperthyroidism and ophthalmopathy. That source notes: A model of 13 V-J pairs discriminated ophthalmopathy from stable hyperthyroidism. With a median lead of approximately 6.4 months before onset, the model predicted ophthalmopathy.

The TCR comes from a woman younger than 45 with Graves disease. The chain uses TRBV6-2 or TRBV6-3 and TRBJ2-1, with D possibly TRBD2 on 5 matching bases. The sample here was peripheral blood mononuclear cells (PBMCs), taken at new diagnosis, from a patient treated with antithyroid drugs. Written as DNA, the CDR3 is TGTGCCAGCATCCGTGTCGGGATAAGCAATGAGCAGTTCTTC. Translating gives CASIRVGISNEQFF.